The 3 T cell receptor beta chains in this list originate from one sample, sequenced in a study of T cells after yellow fever vaccination. TCRdb reprocessed the 5' RACE reads via MiXCR and lists one record per CDR3 protein. Among under 250,000 distinct CDR3 sequences listed, 3% to 3.5% were seen once. The starting material was CD4+ T cells sorted from PBMCs, obtained 10 days after the yellow fever booster vaccination. These receptors were collected from a man younger than 35 who received the YFV17D yellow fever vaccine.

The genes are TRBV5-1 and TRBJ1-3; D call uncertain. The CDR3 extends over 12 amino acids. Between the trimmed V and J ends, which lost 4 bases and 8 bases, there was a span of 10 bases. Germline V gene lookup returns CDR1 SGHRS and CDR2 YFSETQ. The CDR3 nucleotides are TGCGCCAGCAGCCCCGGCTGGGACACCATATATTTT. Its translation: CASSPGWDTIYF.

This clonotype was seen many times. The chain combines TRBV20-1 with TRBJ1-4; 7 positions match TRBD1. This CDR3 has 14 amino acids. Germline CDR1 reads DFQATT; CDR2 reads SNEGSKA (reference sequence). The V and J ends lost 3 bases and 8 bases, in that order; junction bases with no gene match: 9. As DNA, the CDR3 is TGCAGTGCTAGCCAGACAGGGTTCAGGGAAAAACTGTTTTTT. Protein sequence: CSASQTGFREKLFF.

A few counts support this clonotype. The V gene is TRBV7-2, the J gene TRBJ1-6; D might be TRBD1 (5 bases). From germline, CDR1 is SGHTA and CDR2 FQGNSA. This CDR3 has 14 residues. Trimming shortened V by 1 base and J by 7 bases, and 8 bases separated the two germline ends. This chain's CDR3 is CASSLDRRNSPLHF. CDR3 nucleotide sequence: TGTGCCAGCAGCTTAGACAGGAGGAATTCACCCCTCCACTTT.